The sequence of this T cell receptor (beta chain) was determined in a study of blood T cell repertoires in COVID-19. Original processing methods: It was from reference gene primer amplification that nucleated cell counts were estimated. Clones were read by immunoSEQ multiplex PCR, and TCRdb kept only the in-frame ones, dropping some. The V and J calls and clone size come from that table; D and trimming were worked out from the DNA. The sample contains 93,000 or so clones, about 92% of which appear only once. V lost 2 bases and J lost 5; bases outside the gene matches: 13. This CDR3 has 17 amino acids. Germline loops: CDR1 LNHNV, CDR2 YYDKDF (reference sequence).

J is TRBJ2-7 and V is TRBV15; 9 bases are shared with TRBD1. The material sequenced was peripheral blood. The origin of this receptor is a woman older than 75 in a cohort sampled during active COVID-19. CDR3 amino acids: CATSRPWGGQGPNEQYF. The CDR3 DNA reads TGTGCCACCAGCAGACCCTGGGGGGGACAGGGCCCCAACGAGCAGTACTTC.